Sequencing of this TCR beta chain was carried out in a study of cytomegalovirus exposure and HLA in healthy donors. Notes on this clone: Its specificity is not known.

It was with 60 Vbeta and 13 Jbeta primers that the PCR ran. The data were produced by immunoSEQ multiplex PCR, yet TCRdb's version contains in-frame clones alone and is incomplete. The sample yields tens of thousands of clones, approximately 80% seen once. Overall study results and limits: Sequencing likely generated an artifact that appeared as a cluster of highly shared sequence variants. Investigators reported some 150 TCR beta chains as tied to cytomegalovirus. Accurate prediction of most subjects' HLA-A and HLA-B alleles from TCR beta sequences was reported. According to a later analysis, most TCR beta chains associated with CMV appeared HLA-restricted.

Germline V gene data show CDR1 as LGHNA and CDR2 as YNFKEQ. The CDR3 totals 17 residues. The trim removed 1 base at V and 8 bases at J, leaving 10 bases unmatched. The source of this sequence is a human donor in good health. V is TRBV4-2 and J is TRBJ2-1; TRBD2 matches 11 bases. What was sequenced was PBMCs. The CDR3 bases are TGTGCCAGCAGCCAAGTCGACCTAGCGGGAGGTGTGGATGAGCAGTTCTTC. Protein product: CASSQVDLAGGVDEQFF.